This is a list of T cell receptor beta chains from one sample in a study of T cells in Graves' hyperthyroidism and ophthalmopathy. TCRdb reprocessed the multiplex PCR reads via MiXCR and lists one record per CDR3 protein. Of more than 500,000 distinct CDR3 sequences listed, around 15% are singletons. Sequencing input: blood. The origin of the receptors is a woman in her 30s with Graves' hyperthyroidism. Both conserved end residues are part of each CDR3. Each record gives: CDR3 protein, CDR3 DNA, clone size, J gene, D gene, V gene. The D gene is left open where the match is weak. Rows may omit the clone size; those that give it use once, few, many or a size class.

CDR3 protein: CAISSEGSPGPQHF; CDR3 DNA: TGTGCCATCAGCTCGGAGGGGTCACCAGGGCCCCAGCATTTT; clone size: .; J gene: TRBJ1-5; D gene: .; V gene: TRBV10-3
CDR3 protein: CASSPGTGERRGEKLFF; CDR3 DNA: TGTGCCAGCAGTCCTGGGACAGGGGAGAGGAGGGGGGAAAAACTGTTTTTT; clone size: .; J gene: TRBJ1-4; D gene: TRBD1; V gene: TRBV28
CDR3 protein: CASSPPGRGFYEQYF; CDR3 DNA: TGTGCCAGCAGTCCGCCGGGACGGGGGTTTTACGAGCAGTACTTC; clone size: many; J gene: TRBJ2-7; D gene: .; V gene: TRBV28
CDR3 protein: CSATLGENTEAFF; CDR3 DNA: TGCAGTGCGACGCTTGGAGAGAACACTGAAGCTTTCTTT; clone size: .; J gene: TRBJ1-1; D gene: .; V gene: TRBV20-1
CDR3 protein: CASNRRGTTDTQYF; CDR3 DNA: TGTGCCAGCAATCGAAGGGGGACCACAGATACGCAGTATTTT; clone size: .; J gene: TRBJ2-3; D gene: .; V gene: TRBV12-3/TRBV12-4
CDR3 protein: CTIEDEGMLETQYF; CDR3 DNA: TGTACAATCGAGGACGAGGGGATGTTGGAGACCCAGTACTTC; clone size: few; J gene: TRBJ2-5; D gene: .; V gene: TRBV7-8
CDR3 protein: CASSFGRGQPQHF; CDR3 DNA: TGCGCCAGCAGCTTTGGCAGGGGGCAGCCCCAGCATTTT; clone size: many; J gene: TRBJ1-5; D gene: TRBD1; V gene: TRBV5-1
CDR3 protein: CASSPRLSSYEQYF; CDR3 DNA: TGTGCCAGCAGTCCCCGACTGAGCTCCTACGAGCAGTACTTC; clone size: .; J gene: TRBJ2-7; D gene: .; V gene: TRBV27
CDR3 protein: CASSPPPRTVETQYF; CDR3 DNA: TGTGCCAGCAGCCCTCCCCCCCGGACAGTGGAGACCCAGTACTTC; clone size: few; J gene: TRBJ2-5; D gene: .; V gene: TRBV3-1
CDR3 protein: CSGEGTSGSQETQYF; CDR3 DNA: TGCAGCGGTGAAGGGACTAGCGGGAGCCAAGAGACCCAGTACTTC; clone size: few; J gene: TRBJ2-5; D gene: TRBD2; V gene: TRBV29-1
CDR3 protein: CASQGGAYGYTF; CDR3 DNA: TGTGCCAGCCAGGGGGGGGCGTATGGCTACACCTTC; clone size: few; J gene: TRBJ1-2; D gene: TRBD1; V gene: TRBV6-1
CDR3 protein: CATSASYTGANVLTF; CDR3 DNA: TGTGCCACCAGTGCCTCTTACACCGGGGCCAACGTCCTGACTTTC; clone size: many; J gene: TRBJ2-6; D gene: .; V gene: TRBV24-1
CDR3 protein: CASSVASTRGREQFF; CDR3 DNA: TGTGCCAGCAGCGTAGCGTCCACGCGGGGACGGGAGCAGTTCTTC; clone size: few; J gene: TRBJ2-1; D gene: .; V gene: TRBV9
CDR3 protein: CASSHRRLAGSTGELFF; CDR3 DNA: TGTGCCAGCAGCCACCGTCGGCTAGCGGGAAGTACCGGGGAGCTGTTTTTT; clone size: .; J gene: TRBJ2-2; D gene: TRBD2; V gene: TRBV14
CDR3 protein: CASTLSPTGDEQYF; CDR3 DNA: TGTGCCAGCACCTTGTCCCCGACAGGGGACGAGCAGTACTTC; clone size: many; J gene: TRBJ2-7; D gene: TRBD1; V gene: TRBV11-2
CDR3 protein: CASSQMGVTDTQYF; CDR3 DNA: TGTGCCAGCAGCCAAATGGGGGTCACAGATACGCAGTATTTT; clone size: many; J gene: TRBJ2-3; D gene: .; V gene: TRBV7-9
CDR3 protein: CSACTGNNQPQHF; CDR3 DNA: TGCAGTGCTTGTACAGGGAACAATCAGCCCCAGCATTTT; clone size: .; J gene: TRBJ1-5; D gene: .; V gene: TRBV20-1
CDR3 protein: CASSSGLAGGQTQYF; CDR3 DNA: TGTGCCAGCAGCAGTGGACTAGCGGGAGGTCAGACCCAGTACTTC; clone size: many; J gene: TRBJ2-5; D gene: TRBD2; V gene: TRBV7-9
CDR3 protein: CASSYYSGTSGITGELFF; CDR3 DNA: TGTGCCAGCAGTTACTATAGTGGGACTAGCGGTATCACCGGGGAGCTGTTTTTT; clone size: .; J gene: TRBJ2-2; D gene: TRBD2; V gene: TRBV6-5
CDR3 protein: CASSLLVNGYTF; CDR3 DNA: TGTGCCAGCAGTTTACTAGTTAATGGCTACACCTTC; clone size: many; J gene: TRBJ1-2; D gene: .; V gene: TRBV28
CDR3 protein: CASSPGRINEKLFF; CDR3 DNA: TGTGCCAGCAGCCCAGGACGGATTAATGAAAAACTGTTTTTT; clone size: many; J gene: TRBJ1-4; D gene: .; V gene: TRBV7-2
CDR3 protein: CSVQDVMTEAFF; CDR3 DNA: TGCAGCGTCCAAGACGTCATGACTGAAGCTTTCTTT; clone size: many; J gene: TRBJ1-1; D gene: .; V gene: TRBV29-1
CDR3 protein: CASSVDGRVRGNEQFF; CDR3 DNA: TGTGCCAGCAGCGTAGACGGGAGGGTTCGAGGTAATGAGCAGTTCTTC; clone size: few; J gene: TRBJ2-1; D gene: TRBD2; V gene: TRBV9
CDR3 protein: CASKVTDSKSIGYEQYF; CDR3 DNA: TGTGCCAGCAAAGTGACCGACTCTAAATCTATAGGATACGAGCAGTACTTC; clone size: once; J gene: TRBJ2-7; D gene: .; V gene: TRBV28
CDR3 protein: CASSLKAGQPQHF; CDR3 DNA: TGTGCCAGCAGCTTAAAGGCAGGTCAGCCCCAGCATTTT; clone size: few; J gene: TRBJ1-5; D gene: .; V gene: TRBV7-3
CDR3 protein: CASSLGGTLGEETQYF; CDR3 DNA: TGTGCCAGCAGCTTGGGGGGTACACTAGGGGAAGAGACCCAGTACTTC; clone size: .; J gene: TRBJ2-5; D gene: .; V gene: TRBV13
CDR3 protein: CASSFQVGNQPQHF; CDR3 DNA: TGTGCCAGCAGTTTCCAGGTTGGCAATCAGCCCCAGCATTTT; clone size: many; J gene: TRBJ1-5; D gene: .; V gene: TRBV28
CDR3 protein: CASRTSGRGGELFF; CDR3 DNA: TGTGCCAGCAGGACTAGCGGGAGAGGCGGGGAGCTGTTTTTT; clone size: many; J gene: TRBJ2-2; D gene: TRBD2; V gene: TRBV3-1
CDR3 protein: CASSLVVGSPQPQHF; CDR3 DNA: TGTGCCAGCAGCTTGGTCGTGGGGTCGCCTCAGCCCCAGCATTTT; clone size: .; J gene: TRBJ1-5; D gene: .; V gene: TRBV5-5
CDR3 protein: CASSGRMRGTNEKLFF; CDR3 DNA: TGTGCCAGCAGCGGCCGGATGCGGGGGACGAATGAAAAACTGTTTTTT; clone size: .; J gene: TRBJ1-4; D gene: .; V gene: TRBV14
CDR3 protein: CAWSIHSGSLTDTQYF; CDR3 DNA: TGTGCCTGGAGTATCCATAGCGGGAGTCTCACAGATACGCAGTATTTT; clone size: many; J gene: TRBJ2-3; D gene: TRBD2; V gene: TRBV30
CDR3 protein: CASSLGPGLATDTQYF; CDR3 DNA: TGTGCCAGCAGCTTAGGGCCCGGACTAGCGACAGATACGCAGTATTTT; clone size: many; J gene: TRBJ2-3; D gene: TRBD2; V gene: TRBV11-2
CDR3 protein: CASSIGTGVENEQFF; CDR3 DNA: TGTGCCAGCAGCATAGGGACAGGGGTAGAGAATGAGCAGTTCTTC; clone size: many; J gene: TRBJ2-1; D gene: TRBD1; V gene: TRBV11-2
CDR3 protein: CASSQSTGSYEQYF; CDR3 DNA: TGTGCCAGCAGCCAATCAACGGGTAGTTACGAGCAGTACTTC; clone size: many; J gene: TRBJ2-7; D gene: .; V gene: TRBV3-1
CDR3 protein: CASSLRGGRETQYF; CDR3 DNA: TGTGCCAGCAGTTTACGAGGGGGCAGAGAGACCCAGTACTTC; clone size: many; J gene: TRBJ2-5; D gene: TRBD1; V gene: TRBV27
CDR3 protein: CASSLAGGQYNEQFF; CDR3 DNA: TGCGCCAGCAGCTTGGCCGGAGGGCAGTACAATGAGCAGTTCTTC; clone size: few; J gene: TRBJ2-1; D gene: .; V gene: TRBV5-1
CDR3 protein: CATAGGRSTDTQYF; CDR3 DNA: TGTGCCACGGCCGGAGGGCGTTCCACAGATACGCAGTATTTT; clone size: once; J gene: TRBJ2-3; D gene: .; V gene: TRBV24-1
CDR3 protein: CASSFGAQGATDTQYF; CDR3 DNA: TGTGCCAGCAGTTTCGGGGCACAGGGAGCCACAGATACGCAGTATTTT; clone size: many; J gene: TRBJ2-3; D gene: .; V gene: TRBV28
CDR3 protein: CASSPGQLEASEQYF; CDR3 DNA: TGTGCCAGCAGCCCGGGGCAGTTGGAGGCCTCCGAGCAGTACTTC; clone size: .; J gene: TRBJ2-7; D gene: .; V gene: TRBV7-3
CDR3 protein: CASSEGLAGAVRYF; CDR3 DNA: TGTGCCAGCAGTGAGGGACTAGCGGGAGCAGTTCGGTACTTC; clone size: .; J gene: TRBJ2-5; D gene: TRBD2; V gene: TRBV6-1
CDR3 protein: CASSQDISMGGISYEQYF; CDR3 DNA: TGCGCCAGCAGCCAAGATATTTCTATGGGCGGGATCTCCTACGAGCAGTACTTC; clone size: many; J gene: TRBJ2-7; D gene: .; V gene: TRBV4-3
CDR3 protein: CASSFGGGPGNEQFF; CDR3 DNA: TGTGCCAGCAGTTTTGGGGGAGGGCCTGGCAATGAGCAGTTCTTC; clone size: many; J gene: TRBJ2-1; D gene: TRBD2; V gene: TRBV12-3/TRBV12-4
CDR3 protein: CASSPDPSYNEQFF; CDR3 DNA: TGTGCCAGCAGCCCCGACCCCTCCTACAATGAGCAGTTCTTC; clone size: few; J gene: TRBJ2-1; D gene: .; V gene: TRBV11-3
CDR3 protein: CSAPRLFGTQYF; CDR3 DNA: TGCAGTGCCCCACGGCTGTTCGGGACCCAGTACTTC; clone size: few; J gene: TRBJ2-5; D gene: .; V gene: TRBV20-1